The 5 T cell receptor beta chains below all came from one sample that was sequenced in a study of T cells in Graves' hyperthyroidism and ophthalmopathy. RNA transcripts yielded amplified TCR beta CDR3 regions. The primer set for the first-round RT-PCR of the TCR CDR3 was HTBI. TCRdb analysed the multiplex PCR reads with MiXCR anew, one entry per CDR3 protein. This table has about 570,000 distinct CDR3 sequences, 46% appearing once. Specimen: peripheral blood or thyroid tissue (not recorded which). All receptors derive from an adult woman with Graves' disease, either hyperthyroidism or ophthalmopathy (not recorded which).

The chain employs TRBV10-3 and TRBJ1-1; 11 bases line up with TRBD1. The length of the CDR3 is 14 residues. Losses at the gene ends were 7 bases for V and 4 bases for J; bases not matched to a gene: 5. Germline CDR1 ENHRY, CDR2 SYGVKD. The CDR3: CAINPGQGGTEAFF. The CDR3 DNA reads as TGTGCCATCAATCCGGGACAGGGGGGCACTGAAGCTTTCTTT.

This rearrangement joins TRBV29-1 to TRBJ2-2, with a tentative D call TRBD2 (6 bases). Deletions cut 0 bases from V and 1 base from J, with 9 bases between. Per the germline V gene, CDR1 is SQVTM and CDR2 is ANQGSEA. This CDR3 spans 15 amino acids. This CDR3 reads CSVEDAGRNTGELFF. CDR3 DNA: TGCAGCGTTGAAGACGCGGGACGGAACACCGGGGAGCTGTTTTTT.

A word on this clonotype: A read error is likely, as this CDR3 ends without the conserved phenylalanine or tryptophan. The CDR3 nucleotides read TGTGCCTGTCAGAAACTAGCGTCCTACAATGAGCAGTACCTC. Translation: CACQKLASYNEQYL. The chain is built from TRBV2 and TRBJ2-7, with 7 bases identical to TRBD2. Germline CDR1 is SNHLY and CDR2 is FYNNEI. The CDR3 is made up of 14 amino acids. V trimming: 11 bases; J trimming: 7 bases; junction bases outside the gene matches: 17.

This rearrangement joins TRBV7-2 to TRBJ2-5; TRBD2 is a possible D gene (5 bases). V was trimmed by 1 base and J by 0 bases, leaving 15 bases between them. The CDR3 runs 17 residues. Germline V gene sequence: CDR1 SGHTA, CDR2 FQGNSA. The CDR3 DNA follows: TGTGCCAGCAGCTTAGGTCGGGGTGGGGTCCACCAAGAGACCCAGTACTTC. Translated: CASSLGRGGVHQETQYF. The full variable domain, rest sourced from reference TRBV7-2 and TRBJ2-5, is GAGVSQSPSNKVTEKGKDVELRCDPISGHTALYWYRQSLGQGLEFLIYFQGNSAPDKSGLPSDRFSAERTGGSVSTLTIQRTQQEDSAVYLCASSLGRGGVHQETQYFGPGTRLLVL.

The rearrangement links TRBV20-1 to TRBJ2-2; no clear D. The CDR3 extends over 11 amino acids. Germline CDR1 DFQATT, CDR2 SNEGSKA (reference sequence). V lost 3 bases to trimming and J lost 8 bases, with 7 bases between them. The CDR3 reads CSARFPGELFF. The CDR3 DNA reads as TGCAGTGCTAGGTTTCCAGGGGAGCTGTTTTTT.